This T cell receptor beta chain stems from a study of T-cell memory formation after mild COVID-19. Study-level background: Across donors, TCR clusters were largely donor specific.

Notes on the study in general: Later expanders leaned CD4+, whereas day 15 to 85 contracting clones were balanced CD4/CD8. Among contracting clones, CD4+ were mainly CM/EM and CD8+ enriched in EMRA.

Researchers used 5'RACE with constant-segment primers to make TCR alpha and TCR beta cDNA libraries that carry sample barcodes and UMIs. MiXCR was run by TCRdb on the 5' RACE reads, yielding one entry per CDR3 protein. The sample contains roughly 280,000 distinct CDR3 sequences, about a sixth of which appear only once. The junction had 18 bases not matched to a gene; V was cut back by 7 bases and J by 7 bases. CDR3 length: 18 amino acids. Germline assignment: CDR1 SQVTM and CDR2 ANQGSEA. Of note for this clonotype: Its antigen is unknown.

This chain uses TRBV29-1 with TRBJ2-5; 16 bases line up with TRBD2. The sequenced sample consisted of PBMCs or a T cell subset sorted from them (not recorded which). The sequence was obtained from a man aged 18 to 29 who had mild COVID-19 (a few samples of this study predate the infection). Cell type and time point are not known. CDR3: CSGKHGTSGGAFWGTQYF. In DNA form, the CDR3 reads TGCAGCGGGAAACACGGGACTAGCGGGGGGGCCTTCTGGGGGACCCAGTACTTC.